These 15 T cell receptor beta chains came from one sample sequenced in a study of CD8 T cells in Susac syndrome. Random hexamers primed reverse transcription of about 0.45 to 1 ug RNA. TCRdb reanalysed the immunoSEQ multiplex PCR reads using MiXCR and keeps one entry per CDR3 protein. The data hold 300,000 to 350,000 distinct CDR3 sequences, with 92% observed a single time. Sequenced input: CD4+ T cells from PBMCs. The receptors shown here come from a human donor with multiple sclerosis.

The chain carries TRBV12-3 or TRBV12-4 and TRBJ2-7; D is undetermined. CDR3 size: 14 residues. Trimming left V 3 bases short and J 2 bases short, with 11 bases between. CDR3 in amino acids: CASSFSASTYEQYF. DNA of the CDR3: TGTGCCAGCAGTTTTTCCGCCTCAACCTACGAGCAGTACTTC.

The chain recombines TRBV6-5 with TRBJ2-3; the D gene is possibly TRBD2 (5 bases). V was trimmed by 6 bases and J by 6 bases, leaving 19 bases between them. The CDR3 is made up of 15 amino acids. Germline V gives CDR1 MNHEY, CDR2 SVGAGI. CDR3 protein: CASSHRPSPEDTQYF. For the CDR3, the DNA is TGTGCCAGCAGCCATCGGCCTAGCCCTGAGGATACGCAGTATTTT.

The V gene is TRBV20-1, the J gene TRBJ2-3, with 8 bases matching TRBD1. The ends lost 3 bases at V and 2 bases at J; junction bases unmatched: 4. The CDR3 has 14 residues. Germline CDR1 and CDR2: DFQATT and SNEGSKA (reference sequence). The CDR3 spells CSARDRVVTDTQYF. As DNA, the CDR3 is TGCAGTGCTAGGGACAGGGTTGTCACAGATACGCAGTATTTT.

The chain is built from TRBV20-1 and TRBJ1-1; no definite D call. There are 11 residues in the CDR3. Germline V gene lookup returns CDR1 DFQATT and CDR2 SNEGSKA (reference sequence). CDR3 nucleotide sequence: TGCGGCGCCTGGGGAAACACTGAAGCTTTCTTT. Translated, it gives CGAWGNTEAFF.

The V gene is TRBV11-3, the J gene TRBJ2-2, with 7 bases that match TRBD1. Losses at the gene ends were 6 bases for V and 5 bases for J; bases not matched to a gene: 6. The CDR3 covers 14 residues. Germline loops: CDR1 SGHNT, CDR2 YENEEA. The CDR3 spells CASSERGRTGELFF. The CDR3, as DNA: TGTGCCAGCAGTGAAAGGGGGCGTACCGGGGAGCTGTTTTTT.

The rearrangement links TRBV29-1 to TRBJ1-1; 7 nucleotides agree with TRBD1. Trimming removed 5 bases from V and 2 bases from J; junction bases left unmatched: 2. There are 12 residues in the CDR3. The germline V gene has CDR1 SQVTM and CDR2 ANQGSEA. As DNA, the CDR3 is TGCAGCGTTTGGGACAGCAACACTGAAGCTTTCTTT. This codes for CSVWDSNTEAFF.

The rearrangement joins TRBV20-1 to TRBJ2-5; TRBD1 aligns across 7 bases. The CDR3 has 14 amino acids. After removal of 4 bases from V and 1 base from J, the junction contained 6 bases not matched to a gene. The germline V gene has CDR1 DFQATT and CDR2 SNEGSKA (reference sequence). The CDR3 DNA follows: TGCAGTGCTAACTACAACAGGGGCCAAGAGACCCAGTACTTC. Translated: CSANYNRGQETQYF.

CDR3 residues: CARSTSSGNTIYF. Written as DNA, the CDR3 is TGTGCCAGGTCCACTAGCTCTGGAAACACCATATATTTT. The rearrangement joins TRBV7-2 to TRBJ1-3; D is unresolved. Germline V gene lookup returns CDR1 SGHTA and CDR2 FQGNSA. CDR3 size: 13 residues. Trimming removed 9 bases from V and 0 bases from J, with 9 bases in between.

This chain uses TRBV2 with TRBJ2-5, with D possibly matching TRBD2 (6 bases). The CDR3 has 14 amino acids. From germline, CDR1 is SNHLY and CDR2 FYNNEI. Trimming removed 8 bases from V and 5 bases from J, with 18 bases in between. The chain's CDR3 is CASRGTSGLETQYF. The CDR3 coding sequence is TGTGCCAGCCGCGGGACCTCCGGGCTGGAGACCCAGTACTTC.

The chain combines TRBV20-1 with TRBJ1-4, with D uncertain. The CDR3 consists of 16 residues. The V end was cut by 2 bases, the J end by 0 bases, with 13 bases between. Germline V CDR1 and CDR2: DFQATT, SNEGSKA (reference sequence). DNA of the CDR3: TGCAGTGCTAGAAGCGGGCCAGTGGCAACTAATGAAAAACTGTTTTTT. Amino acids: CSARSGPVATNEKLFF.

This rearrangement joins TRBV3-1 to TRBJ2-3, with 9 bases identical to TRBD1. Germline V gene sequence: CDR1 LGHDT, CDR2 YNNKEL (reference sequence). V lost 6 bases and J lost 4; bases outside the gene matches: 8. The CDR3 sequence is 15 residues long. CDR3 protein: CASRPRDRVADTQYF. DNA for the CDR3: TGTGCCAGCAGACCCCGGGACAGGGTTGCAGATACGCAGTATTTT.

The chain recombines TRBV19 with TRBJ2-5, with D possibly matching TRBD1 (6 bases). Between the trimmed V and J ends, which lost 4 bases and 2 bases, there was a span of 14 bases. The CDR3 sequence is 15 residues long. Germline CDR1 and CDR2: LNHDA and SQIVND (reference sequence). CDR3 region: CASSRTTGLQETQYF. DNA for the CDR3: TGTGCCAGTAGTAGGACGACAGGCCTTCAAGAGACCCAGTACTTC.

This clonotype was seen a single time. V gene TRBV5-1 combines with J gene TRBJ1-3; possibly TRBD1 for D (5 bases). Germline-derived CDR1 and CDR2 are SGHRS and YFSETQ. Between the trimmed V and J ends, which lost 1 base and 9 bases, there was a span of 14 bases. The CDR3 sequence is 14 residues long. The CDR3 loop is CASSLRLDGTTIYF. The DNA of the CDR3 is TGCGCCAGCAGCTTGAGGCTCGACGGGACCACCATATATTTT.

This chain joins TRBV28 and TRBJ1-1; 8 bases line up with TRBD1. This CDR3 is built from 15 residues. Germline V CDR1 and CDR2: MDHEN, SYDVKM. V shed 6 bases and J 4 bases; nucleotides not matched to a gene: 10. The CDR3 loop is CASRSAGTGSTEAFF. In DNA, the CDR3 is TGTGCCAGCAGATCCGCCGGGACAGGAAGCACTGAAGCTTTCTTT.

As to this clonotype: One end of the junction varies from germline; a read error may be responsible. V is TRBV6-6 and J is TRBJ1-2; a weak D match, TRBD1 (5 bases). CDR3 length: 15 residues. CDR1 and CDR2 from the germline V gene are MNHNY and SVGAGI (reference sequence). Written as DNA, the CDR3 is TGTACCAGCACTCCGCGGGACCGCAACCCCTATGGCTACACCTTC. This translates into CTSTPRDRNPYGYTF.